This T cell receptor (beta chain) was recovered during a study of T cells after somatic rescue of genetic block. The assay was immunoSEQ multiplex PCR, and TCRdb's table has in-frame clones only and misses some. This sample has roughly 51,000 clones; 96% occur once, and the top ten carry roughly 0.077%. This CDR3 spans 15 amino acids. Germline V gives CDR1 SGHTA, CDR2 FQGTGA. Trimming removed 5 bases from V and 5 bases from J; junction bases left unmatched: 7. The chain has TRBV7-3 and TRBJ2-5, with 11 bases aligning to TRBD1. This clonotype was sampled from a child under two years old. Sequencing used peripheral blood mononuclear cells (PBMCs). CDR3 region: CASSPLGQGAETQYF. The CDR3 region has the DNA TGTGCCAGCAGCCCCCTAGGACAGGGGGCGGAGACCCAGTACTTC.